The 14 T cell receptor beta chains presented below share a single source sample, sequenced in a study of blood T cell repertoires in COVID-19. Libraries were prepared by immunoSEQ multiplex PCR; TCRdb keeps only in-frame clonotypes and omits some of them. The data contain 150,000 to 200,000 clones, roughly 90% of them singletons. Sequencing input: peripheral blood. These TCRs come from a man in his sixties with acute or convalescent COVID-19.

The chain uses TRBV7-2 and TRBJ1-5; D is unresolved. From germline, CDR1 is SGHTA and CDR2 FQGNSA. The CDR3 runs 13 residues. The ends were cut back, 3 bases at V and 4 bases at J, with 7 bases in the middle. CDR3 amino acids: CASSFSRNQPQHF. Written as DNA, the CDR3 is TGTGCCAGCAGCTTCTCTCGGAATCAGCCCCAGCATTTT. Full variable domain (remainder filled in from reference TRBV7-2 and TRBJ1-5): GAGVSQSPSNKVTEKGKDVELRCDPISGHTALYWYRQSLGQGLEFLIYFQGNSAPDKSGLPSDRFSAERTGGSVSTLTIQRTQQEDSAVYLCASSFSRNQPQHFGDGTRLSIL.

The rearrangement joins TRBV2 to TRBJ2-2; D perhaps matches TRBD2 (5 bases). Germline values: CDR1 SNHLY, CDR2 FYNNEI. This CDR3 is built from 14 residues. V dropped 7 bases and J dropped 6 bases, with 15 bases sitting between them. DNA for the CDR3: TGTGCCAGCAATCCGGGGTCGTCGTCCGGGGAGCTGTTTTTT. It is translated as CASNPGSSSGELFF.

V usage is TRBV23-1 and J usage is TRBJ1-2; 8 bases are shared with TRBD1. TRBV23-1 is flagged as an ORF with uncertain function. This CDR3 is 14 amino acids long. The V segment lost 4 bases and the J segment 6 bases; nucleotides outside the gene matches: 7. CDR3 nucleotide sequence: TGCGCCAGCAGTCCGACAGGGGAGCCTCATGGCTACACCTTC. Its protein is CASSPTGEPHGYTF.

The V call is TRBV18, the J call TRBJ1-5, with D unclear. Germline V gives CDR1 KGHSH, CDR2 LQKENI. This CDR3 is 13 amino acids long. The V gene lost 6 bases and the J gene lost 7 bases, with 13 bases spanning the gap. The CDR3 is CASSEGFGQPQHF. Here the CDR3 DNA reads TGTGCCAGCTCTGAGGGTTTTGGGCAGCCCCAGCATTTT.

This sequence joins TRBV7-2 and TRBJ1-1; a weak D match, TRBD1 (6 bases). CDR1 is SGHTA, CDR2 FQGNSA, per germline. V shed 4 bases and J shed 9 bases, with 21 bases lying between them. There are 15 residues in the CDR3. In DNA, the CDR3 is TGTGCCAGCAGCTCTACAGCCGGACAGTCCTTAAAAGCTTTCTTT. It translates to CASSSTAGQSLKAFF.

This chain connects TRBV30 to TRBJ1-5; 7 nucleotides agree with TRBD1. The CDR3 extends over 14 amino acids. The germline gives CDR1 GTSNPN, CDR2 SVGIG (reference sequence). V lost 5 bases, J lost 0 bases, and 4 bases stayed unmatched. CDR3 nucleotides: TGTGCCTGGGGAGGGGGCATTAGCAATCAGCCCCAGCATTTT. Protein product: CAWGGGISNQPQHF.

This chain joins TRBV6-5 and TRBJ1-5; no clear D gene. The CDR3 runs to 15 residues. Between the trimmed V and J ends, which lost 5 bases and 1 base, there was a span of 12 bases. Germline-derived CDR1 and CDR2 are MNHEY and SVGAGI. DNA of the CDR3: TGTGCCAGCAGTCCCACTACGTCCAGCAATCAGCCCCAGCATTTT. This encodes CASSPTTSSNQPQHF.

V and J are TRBV30 and TRBJ1-5; TRBD1 matches at 7 bases. Unmatched junction bases numbered 5, after V lost 2 bases and J lost 1 base. The CDR3 totals 15 residues. The germline CDR1 and CDR2 sequences are GTSNPN and SVGIG (reference sequence). CDR3 sequence: CAWSITGASNQPQHF. The CDR3 coding sequence is TGTGCCTGGAGTATCACAGGGGCGAGCAATCAGCCCCAGCATTTT.

The genes are TRBV3-1 (or the pseudogene TRBV3-2) and TRBJ2-2; 8 positions match TRBD1. The germline gives CDR1 LGHDT, CDR2 YNNKEL (reference sequence). This CDR3 has 18 amino acids. The V gene end was trimmed by 4 bases and the J gene end by 5 bases; junction bases not matched to a gene: 15. The CDR3 loop reads CASSPAGGQGARTGELFF. The CDR3, as DNA: TGTGCCAGCAGCCCGGCGGGTGGTCAGGGGGCGAGGACCGGGGAGCTGTTTTTT.

This chain uses TRBV5-6 with TRBJ2-7; 10 nucleotides agree with TRBD1. V was pared by 0 bases and J by 1 base, with 10 bases of the junction left unmatched. CDR3 length: 18 amino acids. Germline V lookup: CDR1 SGHDT, CDR2 YYEEEE. For the CDR3, the DNA is TGTGCCAGCAGCTTGGCAACCGGGACAGGGGCCGCATCCTACGAGCAGTACTTC. Amino acids: CASSLATGTGAASYEQYF. Full variable domain (remainder filled in from reference TRBV5-6 and TRBJ2-7): DAGVTQSPTHLIKTRGQQVTLRCSPKSGHDTVSWYQQALGQGPQFIFQYYEEEERQRGNFPDRFSGHQFPNYSSELNVNALLLGDSALYLCASSLATGTGAASYEQYFGPGTRLTVT.

The rearrangement links TRBV6-4 to TRBJ2-1; 13 bases fit TRBD2. The CDR3 is made up of 14 amino acids. Germline V lookup: CDR1 MRHNA, CDR2 SNTAGT. V gave up 6 bases and J gave up 11 bases; unmatched junction bases: 7. CDR3 DNA sequence: TGTGCCAGCAGCTTACTAGCGGGGGGGATCAAGCAGTTCTTC. Its translation: CASSLLAGGIKQFF.

In its sample, this clone was seen once. The V and J genes are TRBV14 and TRBJ2-1; 9 bases are a match to TRBD1. Per germline, CDR1 SGHDN and CDR2 FVKESK. V dropped 1 base and J dropped 15; count of bases not matched to a gene: 7. The CDR3 spans 13 residues. The DNA of the CDR3 is TGTGCCAGCAGCCAAGTCAGGACAGGGGCCCCGTTCTTC. Protein product: CASSQVRTGAPFF.

J is TRBJ2-7 and V is TRBV2; D is ambiguous. Looked up from germline, CDR1 is SNHLY and CDR2 is FYNNEI. This CDR3 is 11 amino acids long. V lost 9 bases and J lost 1, with 7 bases in between. The CDR3 DNA follows: TGTGCCAGTACAAGATCCTACGAGCAGTACTTC. The encoded protein is CASTRSYEQYF.

This clone was seen once. The chain is built from TRBV5-1 and TRBJ2-1, with D possibly TRBD2 on 6 matching bases. V gave up 6 bases and J gave up 0 bases, with 22 bases separating them. The germline gives CDR1 SGHRS, CDR2 YFSETQ. The CDR3 runs 18 residues. The chain's CDR3 is CASNFPTERGSSYNEQFF. The CDR3 DNA reads as TGCGCCAGCAACTTTCCGACTGAACGGGGGAGCTCCTACAATGAGCAGTTCTTC.